The T cell receptor (beta chain) under discussion was sequenced for a study of early T cells in non-severe SARS-CoV-2 infection. TCRdb re-called the 5' RACE reads with MiXCR, one entry per CDR3 protein. The sample contains about 80,000 distinct CDR3 sequences, about 17% of which appear only once. The CDR3 is made up of 16 amino acids. Germline V lookup: CDR1 SGDLS, CDR2 YYNGEE. The V and J ends lost 4 bases and 2 bases respectively, with 16 bases between them. The sequence was collected from an adult who was a healthcare worker with PCR-confirmed SARS-CoV-2 infection or an uninfected control (not recorded which). The rearrangement uses TRBV9 and TRBJ1-3; D is possibly TRBD1 (5 bases). Sequencing used whole blood. CDR3 DNA: TGTGCCAGCAGCCCAGACCCCAGGGTAACTGGAAACACCATATATTTT. This encodes CASSPDPRVTGNTIYF.